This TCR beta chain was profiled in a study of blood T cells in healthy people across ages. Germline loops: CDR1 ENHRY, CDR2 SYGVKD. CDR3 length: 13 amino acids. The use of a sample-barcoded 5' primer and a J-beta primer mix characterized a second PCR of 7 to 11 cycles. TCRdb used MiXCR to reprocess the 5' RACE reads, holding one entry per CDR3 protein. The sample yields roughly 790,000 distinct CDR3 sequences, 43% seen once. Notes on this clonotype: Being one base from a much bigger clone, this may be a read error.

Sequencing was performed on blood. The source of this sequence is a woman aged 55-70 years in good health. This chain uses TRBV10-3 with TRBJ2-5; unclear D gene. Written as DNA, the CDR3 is TGTGCCATCGGTGATGCCCAGGCTTTGGAGCAGTACTTC. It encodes CAIGDAQALEQYF.